The TCR beta chain under discussion was sequenced for a study of blood T cell repertoires in COVID-19. The CDR3 loop spans 13 amino acids. CDR1 and CDR2 (germline): MNHEY, SMNVEV (reference sequence). V lost 5 bases and J 6 bases, leaving 14 bases between the germline ends. Only in-frame clones appear in the TCRdb table, and some are missing; sequencing was by immunoSEQ multiplex PCR. The data show under 200,000 clones, roughly 93% seen once. The chain joins TRBV27 to TRBJ2-7; D possibly corresponds to TRBD1 (6 bases). This clonotype was obtained from a man younger than 35 with COVID-19, enrolled during active disease. The source material was peripheral blood. In nucleotides, the CDR3 is TGTGCCAGCAGTGATAGGGGGTCCGGCGAGCAGTACTTC. This sequence encodes CASSDRGSGEQYF.